The 10 T cell receptor beta chains reported below all come from one sample, sequenced in a study of blood T cell repertoires in COVID-19. Using immunoSEQ multiplex PCR, the repertoire was profiled, and TCRdb retains in-frame clones only, with some absent. In the table there are about 500,000 clones, roughly 91% of which are singletons. The sample comprised peripheral blood. These receptors originate from a woman between 50 and 59 years old with COVID-19, enrolled during active disease.

This rearrangement joins TRBV4-2 to TRBJ1-2, with D uncertain. Germline V gene data show CDR1 as LGHNA and CDR2 as YNFKEQ. The V and J ends lost 6 bases and 8 bases respectively, with 16 bases between them. The CDR3 is 13 residues long. The CDR3 nucleotides are TGTGCCAGCAGGGAATCTAACTATGGCGGCTACACCTTC. Protein sequence: CASRESNYGGYTF.

The V gene is TRBV9, the J gene TRBJ1-2; D is unresolved. The CDR3 runs 17 residues. Trimming stripped 0 bases from V and 2 bases from J, with 17 bases between. In germline, CDR1 is SGDLS, CDR2 YYNGEE. The CDR3 region has the DNA TGTGCCAGCAGCGTAGATTTAAGTAGAGGCGGGAACTATGGCTACACCTTC. Amino acid sequence: CASSVDLSRGGNYGYTF.

The CDR3 spells CASSLSGQNSPLHF. The CDR3 DNA follows: TGCGCCAGCAGCTTGTCGGGACAGAATTCACCCCTCCACTTT. The chain uses TRBV5-1 and TRBJ1-6; the match to TRBD1 covers 7 bases. The CDR3 is made up of 14 amino acids. In germline, CDR1 is SGHRS, CDR2 YFSETQ. With 1 base clipped from V and 7 bases from J, the junction kept 2 bases outside the gene matches.

This sequence joins TRBV6-2 or TRBV6-3 and TRBJ2-2, with D possibly TRBD2 on 5 matching bases. Germline lookup yields CDR1 MNHEY and CDR2 SVGEGT. Trimming stripped 6 bases from V and 6 bases from J, with 14 bases between. The CDR3 is made up of 14 amino acids. CDR3 DNA: TGTGCCAGCAGCTTCACTAGGACTGCCGGGGAGCTGTTTTTT. Translating gives CASSFTRTAGELFF.

This chain joins TRBV25-1 and TRBJ1-2; maybe TRBD1 (6 bases). Germline V lookup: CDR1 MGHDK, CDR2 SYGVNS. The CDR3 extends over 14 amino acids. V shed 8 bases and J shed 5 bases, with 18 bases lying between them. CDR3 in DNA: TGTGCCAGCTGGGGGTACAGGGTAGGGTATGGCTACACCTTC. This codes for CASWGYRVGYGYTF.

This clone was observed a single time. The chain joins TRBV6-5 to TRBJ1-2, with TRBD1 as a possible D gene (6 bases). This CDR3 comprises 15 residues. Germline loops: CDR1 MNHEY, CDR2 SVGAGI. The germline V and J ends were trimmed by 7 bases and 6 bases, with 21 bases remaining between them. CDR3 loop: CASTSTGSIGNGYTF. CDR3 coding DNA: TGTGCCAGCACCTCCACAGGGTCTATAGGAAATGGCTACACCTTC.

The chain combines TRBV6-5 with TRBJ1-2, with TRBD1 as a possible D gene (5 bases). Germline loops: CDR1 MNHEY, CDR2 SVGAGI. The CDR3 is 15 residues long. Deletions cut 6 bases from V and 4 bases from J, with 18 bases between. Here the CDR3 reads CASRSTRVGGYGYTF. CDR3 nucleotides: TGTGCCAGCAGGTCCACCAGGGTCGGGGGCTATGGCTACACCTTC.

This clone has just one count. The CDR3 coding sequence is TGCGCCAGCAGCTTAGTCCCGGGACACCAGAACACCGGGGAGCTGTTTTTT. Amino acids: CASSLVPGHQNTGELFF. V is TRBV5-1 and J is TRBJ2-2; tentatively, D is TRBD1 (6 bases). The length of the CDR3 is 17 residues. Germline CDR1 reads SGHRS; CDR2 reads YFSETQ. Trimming took 2 bases from V and 1 from J, leaving 15 bases between them.

V usage is TRBV4-2 and J usage is TRBJ1-2; 8 nucleotides line up with TRBD1. This CDR3 comprises 14 residues. J lost 6 bases, V lost 2 bases, and 5 bases had no gene match. The germline CDR1 and CDR2 sequences are LGHNA and YNFKEQ. In nucleotides, the CDR3 is TGTGCCAGCAGCCAACTACAGGGGGGAAATGGCTACACCTTC. Its translation is CASSQLQGGNGYTF.

The chain is built from TRBV5-1 and TRBJ2-5; TRBD2 aligns across 11 bases. This CDR3 region has 16 residues. Germline CDR1 reads SGHRS; CDR2 reads YFSETQ. Trimming cost V 1 base and J 3 bases; bases outside gene matches: 5. The CDR3 here is CASSLPLAGGKETQYF. CDR3 nucleotide sequence: TGCGCCAGCAGCTTGCCTTTAGCGGGGGGGAAAGAGACCCAGTACTTC.